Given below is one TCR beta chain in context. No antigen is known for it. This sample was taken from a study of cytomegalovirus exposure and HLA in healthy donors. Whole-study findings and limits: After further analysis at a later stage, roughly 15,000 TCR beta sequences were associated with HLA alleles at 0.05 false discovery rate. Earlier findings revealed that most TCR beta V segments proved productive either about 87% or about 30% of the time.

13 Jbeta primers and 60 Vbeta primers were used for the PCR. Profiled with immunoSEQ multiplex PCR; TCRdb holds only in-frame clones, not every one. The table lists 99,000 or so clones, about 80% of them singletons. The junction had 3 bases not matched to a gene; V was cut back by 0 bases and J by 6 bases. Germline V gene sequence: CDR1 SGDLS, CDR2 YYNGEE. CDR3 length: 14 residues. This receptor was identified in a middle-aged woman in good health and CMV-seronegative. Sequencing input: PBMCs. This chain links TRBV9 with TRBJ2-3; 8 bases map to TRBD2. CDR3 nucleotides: TGTGCCAGCAGCGTAGCGGGAGGGCGGGATACGCAGTATTTT. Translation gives CASSVAGGRDTQYF.